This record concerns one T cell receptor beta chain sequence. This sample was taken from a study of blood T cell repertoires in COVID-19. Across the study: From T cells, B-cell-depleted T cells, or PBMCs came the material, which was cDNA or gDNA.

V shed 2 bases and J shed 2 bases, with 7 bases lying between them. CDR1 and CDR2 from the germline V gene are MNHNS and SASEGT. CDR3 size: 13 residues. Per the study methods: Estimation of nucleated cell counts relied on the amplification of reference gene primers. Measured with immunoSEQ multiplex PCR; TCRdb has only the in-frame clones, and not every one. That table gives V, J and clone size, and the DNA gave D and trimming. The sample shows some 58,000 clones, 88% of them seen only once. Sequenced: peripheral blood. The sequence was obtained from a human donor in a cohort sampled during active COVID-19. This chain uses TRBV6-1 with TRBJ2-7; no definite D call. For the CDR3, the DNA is TGTGCCAGCAGTGAACACGCGGCCTACGAGCAGTACTTC. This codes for CASSEHAAYEQYF.